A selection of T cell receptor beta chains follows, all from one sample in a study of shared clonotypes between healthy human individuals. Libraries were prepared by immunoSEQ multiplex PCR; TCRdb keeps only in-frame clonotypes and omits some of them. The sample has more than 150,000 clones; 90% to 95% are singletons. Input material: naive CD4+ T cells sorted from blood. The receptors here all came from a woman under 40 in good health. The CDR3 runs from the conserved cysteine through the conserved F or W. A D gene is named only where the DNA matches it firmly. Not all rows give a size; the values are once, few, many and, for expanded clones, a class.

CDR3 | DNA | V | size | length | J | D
CASNDNRTGGFYEQYF | TGTGCCAGCAATGACAATCGGACAGGGGGGTTTTACGAGCAGTACTTC | TRBV6-4 | NA | 16 | TRBJ2-7 | TRBD1
CASSSRQSSGANVLTF | TGCGCCAGCAGCTCTCGACAGAGCTCTGGGGCCAACGTCCTGACTTTC | TRBV5-1 | NA | 16 | TRBJ2-6 | NA
CASSSTTLGGTQYF | TGTGCCAGCAGTTCGACGACCCTGGGAGGGACCCAGTACTTC | TRBV27 | NA | 14 | TRBJ2-5 | NA
CASSPPGQGFYEQYF | TGTGCCAGCAGCCCCCCGGGACAGGGGTTCTACGAGCAGTACTTC | TRBV9 | NA | 15 | TRBJ2-7 | TRBD1
CASRETGNTEAFF | TGTGCCAGCAGGGAGACAGGGAACACTGAAGCTTTCTTT | TRBV2 | NA | 13 | TRBJ1-1 | NA
CASSERVLNTEAFF | TGTGCCAGCAGTGAACGGGTTCTGAACACTGAAGCTTTCTTT | TRBV2 | NA | 14 | TRBJ1-1 | NA
CASSVGGLAYEQFF | TGTGCCAGCAGCGTAGGGGGACTAGCCTATGAGCAGTTCTTC | TRBV9 | once | 14 | TRBJ2-1 | TRBD2
CASLWSVTGRYEQYF | TGTGCCAGTCTGTGGTCTGTGACAGGGAGGTACGAGCAGTACTTC | TRBV2 | NA | 15 | TRBJ2-7 | NA
CASSLSGQGAVWQPQHF | TGTGCCAGCAGTTTATCGGGACAGGGGGCGGTCTGGCAGCCCCAGCATTTT | TRBV28 | NA | 17 | TRBJ1-5 | TRBD1
CASSIGRGGGPGELFF | TGTGCCAGTAGTATCGGTCGAGGAGGGGGCCCCGGGGAGCTGTTTTTT | TRBV19 | once | 16 | TRBJ2-2 | NA